This is a list of T cell receptor beta chains from one sample in a study of blood T cells in healthy people across ages. MiXCR, applied by TCRdb to the 5' RACE reads, yields one record per CDR3 protein. The sample holds approximately 770,000 distinct CDR3 sequences, 58% seen once. Sequenced sample: blood. The origin of the receptors is a man aged 25-45 years in good health. CDR3s include the opening cysteine and the closing phenylalanine or tryptophan. D genes are given only for firm matches. Size is omitted from some rows. Given values are once, few, many or a class for expanded clones.

abundance | j_gene | v_gene | d_gene | CDR3nt | CDR3aa
. | TRBJ2-3 | TRBV29-1 | . | TGCAGCGTTGCTGGACAGCTAACTAGCACTAGCACAGATACGCAGTATTTT | CSVAGQLTSTSTDTQYF
few | TRBJ2-7 | TRBV27 | . | TGTGCCAGCAGTTTATATGAGAGCGATTTGGATGAGCAGTACTTC | CASSLYESDLDEQYF
. | TRBJ2-6 | TRBV9 | . | TGTGCCAGCAGCATACGGGACAAAATTTCTGGGGCCAACGTCCTGACTTTC | CASSIRDKISGANVLTF
. | TRBJ2-1 | TRBV11-2 | . | TGTGCCAGCAGCTCCGGACGGTGGCGGTTCTTC | CASSSGRWRFF
. | TRBJ2-7 | TRBV10-3 | . | TGTGCCATCAGGAGAGCTTACGAGCAGTACTTC | CAIRRAYEQYF
. | TRBJ1-5 | TRBV15 | . | TGTGCCACCAGCAGAGATTTTGGCAATCAGCCCCAGCATTTT | CATSRDFGNQPQHF
. | TRBJ2-7 | TRBV7-2 | TRBD1 | TGTGCCAGCAGCTTAGTCGAGGGGGCCCCAATCGAGCAGTACTTC | CASSLVEGAPIEQYF
. | TRBJ1-2 | TRBV29-1 | . | TGCAGCGTTGAGGTGCCCTCGGTAGACTACACCTTC | CSVEVPSVDYTF
. | TRBJ2-1 | TRBV20-1 | . | TGCAGTGCCAGCGTGGCCGGGGGCGACTACAATGAGCAGTTCTTC | CSASVAGGDYNEQFF
. | TRBJ2-1 | TRBV27 | . | TGTGCCAGCAGTTTAACGCCGCTATGGGGTGAGCAGTTCTTC | CASSLTPLWGEQFF
. | TRBJ2-7 | TRBV20-1 | TRBD2 | TGCAGTGCCCCGACTAGCGACCGATCCTACGAGCAGTACTTC | CSAPTSDRSYEQYF
. | TRBJ2-3 | TRBV20-1 | . | TGCAGTGCTAGTCTTCGACTCACAGATACGCAGTATTTT | CSASLRLTDTQYF
. | TRBJ2-4 | TRBV5-1 | . | TGCGCCAGCAGGTGGACATTAGCCAAAAACATTCAGTACTTC | CASRWTLAKNIQYF
few | TRBJ2-3 | TRBV6-5 | . | TGTGCCAGCAGGGTCGTTTTCGGCACAGATACGCAGTATTTT | CASRVVFGTDTQYF
. | TRBJ2-7 | TRBV2 | TRBD1 | TGTGTCAGCGGTCGGGGACAGCTGGGGTACGAGCAGTACTTC | CVSGRGQLGYEQYF
. | TRBJ1-2 | TRBV20-1 | TRBD1 | TGCAGTGCTAGGCCCCCGGGACAGGCCTATGGCTACACCTTC | CSARPPGQAYGYTF
. | TRBJ2-5 | TRBV7-7 | TRBD1 | TGTGCTAGCAGCTTAGCGATGAGGGACAGGGGTGGCGAAGAGACCCAGTACTTC | CASSLAMRDRGGEETQYF
. | TRBJ2-7 | TRBV11-2 | . | TGTGCCAGCAGCTCGATCCCAGGGAGCTCCTACGAGCAGTACTTC | CASSSIPGSSYEQYF
few | TRBJ2-5 | TRBV20-1 | TRBD1 | TGCAGTGCTACACGACAGGGTCGGGCAGAGACCCAGTACTTC | CSATRQGRAETQYF
. | TRBJ1-5 | TRBV7-9 | TRBD1 | TGTGCCAGCAGCCTAGGGACAGGGGGACGCCAGCCCCAGCATTTT | CASSLGTGGRQPQHF
. | TRBJ1-2 | TRBV4-3 | . | TGCGCCAGCAGCCAAGAGGGGGTATTTGACTATGGCTACACCTTC | CASSQEGVFDYGYTF
. | TRBJ1-2 | TRBV20-1 | TRBD1 | TGCAGTGCTAATCCAGGGGGCTTGAATGGCTACACCTTC | CSANPGGLNGYTF
. | TRBJ2-7 | TRBV5-1 | TRBD2 | TGCGCCAGCAGCTTGGGGCAACTGGGCGGACTAGTCTCCTACGAGCAGTACTTC | CASSLGQLGGLVSYEQYF